This TCR beta chain was captured in a study of sequential checkpoint blockade in melanoma. Clones were sequenced by immunoSEQ multiplex PCR, and TCRdb holds only the in-frame ones, with some missing. The data show about 10,000 clones, roughly 77% seen once. Treatment here: randomized to nivolumab then ipilimumab (arm A) or the reverse (arm B). DNA-damaging chemotherapy had not been given to any patient beforehand. From thawed PBMCs, live CD3+CD8+ cells negative for CD19 and CD56 were sorted. The CDR3 sequence is 14 residues long. The V gene's germline CDR1 is SGHAT and CDR2 FQNNGV. With V trimmed by 6 bases and J by 7 bases, 8 bases remained unmatched.

The V and J genes are TRBV11-2 and TRBJ1-2; 10 nucleotides line up with TRBD1. The receptor's source is a human donor with melanoma. The sample here was CD8+ T cells sorted from blood (inferred from file names), taken from a patient given nivolumab and ipilimumab in sequence. The CDR3 spells CASRDDRGLGGYTF. The CDR3 DNA is TGTGCCAGCAGAGACGACAGGGGGCTGGGTGGCTACACCTTC.